This passage covers 18 T cell receptor beta chains from one sample sequenced in a study of cytomegalovirus exposure and HLA in healthy donors. The PCR made use of 60 Vbeta and 13 Jbeta primers. The assay was immunoSEQ multiplex PCR, and TCRdb's table has in-frame clones only and misses some. The repertoire holds 150,000 to 200,000 clones, with under 80% as singletons. Sequenced sample: PBMCs. Every receptor here comes from a female donor in good health and CMV-seronegative.

The J gene is TRBJ2-7, the V gene TRBV4-1; unclear D gene. CDR1 and CDR2 from the germline V gene are MGHRA and YSYEKL. The CDR3 is made up of 14 amino acids. Between the trimmed V and J ends, which lost 1 base and 10 bases, there was a span of 17 bases. DNA for the CDR3: TGCGCCAGCAGCCAAGTAGCTAAAACTGGGTATCAGTACTTC. This gives the protein CASSQVAKTGYQYF.

This rearrangement joins TRBV11-2 to TRBJ2-7; D is ambiguous. The length of the CDR3 is 14 residues. Germline V gives CDR1 SGHAT, CDR2 FQNNGV. V was cut by 1 base and J by 3 bases, with 10 bases left in between. DNA of the CDR3: TGTGCCAGCAGCTTAGGACTGGAAGGCTACGAGCAGTACTTC. This sequence encodes CASSLGLEGYEQYF.

J is TRBJ2-5 and V is TRBV5-1; TRBD2 matches at 12 bases. CDR1 and CDR2 (germline): SGHRS, YFSETQ. The CDR3 length is 16 residues. V trimming: 4 bases; J trimming: 0 bases; junction bases outside the gene matches: 4. The CDR3 coding sequence is TGCGCCAGCAGCCCCGGGACTAGCGGGTACCAAGAGACCCAGTACTTC. Its protein is CASSPGTSGYQETQYF.

The chain couples TRBV2 to TRBJ2-2; tentatively, D is TRBD2 (5 bases). V shed 4 bases and J shed 12 bases, with 12 bases lying between them. Germline lookup yields CDR1 SNHLY and CDR2 FYNNEI. The CDR3 covers 12 residues. CDR3 bases: TGTGCCAGCAGTGCTTTGCGACTACAGCTGTTTTTT. Translation gives CASSALRLQLFF. Complete variable domain (other parts from reference TRBV2 and TRBJ2-2): EPEVTQTPSHQVTQMGQEVILRCVPISNHLYFYWYRQILGQKVEFLVSFYNNEISEKSEIFDDQFSVERPDGSNFTLKIRSTKLEDSAMYFCASSALRLQLFFGEGSRLTVL.

This clone occurred a few times. J is TRBJ1-5 and V is TRBV6-4; D is ambiguous. V was clipped by 4 bases and J by 6 bases, with 10 bases between them. The CDR3 is 13 residues long. Germline assignment: CDR1 MRHNA and CDR2 SNTAGT. For the CDR3, the DNA is TGTGCCAGCAGTGGGGATCGGGGTCAGCCCCAGCATTTT. It specifies CASSGDRGQPQHF.

This clone has a handful of counts. The rearrangement links TRBV2 to TRBJ2-1; D unresolved. V lost 5 bases and J 0 bases, leaving 11 bases between the germline ends. Germline loops: CDR1 SNHLY, CDR2 FYNNEI. The CDR3 contains 15 residues. The CDR3: CASSQGASSYNEQFF. Here the CDR3 DNA reads TGTGCCAGCAGTCAAGGCGCGAGCTCCTACAATGAGCAGTTCTTC.

This clone was seen only once. The chain is built from TRBV5-5 and TRBJ1-1, with unresolved D. Germline assignment: CDR1 SGHKS and CDR2 YYEKEE (reference sequence). The CDR3 sequence is 15 residues long. The ends were cut back, 0 bases at V and 5 bases at J, with 14 bases in the middle. The CDR3 bases are TGTGCCAGCAGCTTGGGGCCCCAGGTTTGGACTGAAGCTTTCTTT. This gives the protein CASSLGPQVWTEAFF.

The rearrangement joins TRBV9 to TRBJ2-3, with D possibly matching TRBD1 (6 bases). Germline V CDR1 and CDR2: SGDLS, YYNGEE. Trimming cost V 6 bases and J 3 bases, with 14 bases left between them. The CDR3 consists of 14 residues. CDR3 coding DNA: TGTGCCAGCACCCAGTCCGGGACAACAGATACGCAGTATTTT. Its protein is CASTQSGTTDTQYF.

The V and J genes are TRBV5-1 and TRBJ1-5; 8 bases align to TRBD1. V lost 0 bases to trimming and J lost 2 bases; unmatched junction nucleotides: 7. This CDR3 spans 17 amino acids. Germline loops: CDR1 SGHRS, CDR2 YFSETQ. The CDR3 region is CASSLGAGGEGNQPQHF. CDR3 in DNA: TGCGCCAGCAGCTTGGGGGCAGGGGGCGAGGGCAATCAGCCCCAGCATTTT.

The chain is built from TRBV30 and TRBJ2-2, with 12 bases aligning to TRBD1. With 6 bases clipped from V and 6 bases from J, the junction kept 2 bases outside the gene matches. The CDR3 sequence is 13 residues long. CDR1 is GTSNPN, CDR2 SVGIG, per germline (reference sequence). CDR3 amino acids: CACGTGGPGELFF. The CDR3 DNA is TGTGCCTGCGGGACAGGGGGCCCCGGGGAGCTGTTTTTT.

The chain links TRBV7-9 to TRBJ2-7; perhaps TRBD2 as D (6 bases). Trimming cost V 3 bases and J 1 base, with 10 bases left between them. CDR3 length equals 14 residues. The germline CDR1 and CDR2 sequences are SEHNR and FQNEAQ (reference sequence). The CDR3 coding sequence is TGTGCCAGCAGCTTGGGGACTTTTTCCTACGAGCAGTACTTC. It codes for CASSLGTFSYEQYF.

CDR3 protein: CASSLELAGYEQYF. The CDR3 DNA is TGTGCCAGCAGCTTAGAACTAGCCGGGTACGAGCAGTACTTC. The chain employs TRBV7-8 and TRBJ2-7, with a weak D call TRBD2 (6 bases). V was clipped by 1 base and J by 4 bases, with 11 bases between them. Germline V lookup: CDR1 SGHVS, CDR2 FQNEAQ. The CDR3 loop spans 14 amino acids.

This clone was seen only once. The V and J genes are TRBV11-3 and TRBJ2-1; 7 bases are shared with TRBD2. The CDR3 totals 18 residues. Trimming took 5 bases from V and 6 from J; bases not matched to a gene: 19. Germline V gene data show CDR1 as SGHNT and CDR2 as YENEEA. The DNA of the CDR3 is TGTGCCAGCAGCACACCTCGTACCGGGGTCTGGGGGGGCAATGAGCAGTTCTTC. Protein sequence: CASSTPRTGVWGGNEQFF.

This rearrangement joins TRBV9 to TRBJ1-3; no clear D. V dropped 0 bases and J dropped 1 base, with 8 bases sitting between them. Germline V CDR1 and CDR2: SGDLS, YYNGEE. CDR3 length: 15 residues. CDR3 protein: CASSVEPGSGNTIYF. The CDR3 nucleotides read TGTGCCAGCAGCGTAGAACCGGGGTCTGGAAACACCATATATTTT.

This chain joins TRBV19 and TRBJ1-3; possibly TRBD1 for D (6 bases). V lost 3 bases, J lost 0 bases, and 15 bases lay in between. Per the germline V gene, CDR1 is LNHDA and CDR2 is SQIVND (reference sequence). The CDR3 covers 17 residues. The chain's CDR3 is CASSISPRGGSGNTIYF. The CDR3 DNA reads as TGTGCCAGTAGTATCTCTCCCAGAGGGGGCTCTGGAAACACCATATATTTT.

The chain has TRBV9 and TRBJ2-3, with 10 nucleotides matching TRBD2. CDR3 length: 16 residues. Trimming took 3 bases from V and 2 from J; bases not matched to a gene: 6. Germline CDR1 is SGDLS and CDR2 is YYNGEE. The CDR3 loop is CASSAIAGGTTDTQYF. CDR3 sequence (DNA): TGTGCCAGCAGCGCCATAGCGGGGGGAACCACAGATACGCAGTATTTT. The full variable domain, in which reference TRBV9 and TRBJ2-3 provide the parts outside the CDR3, is DSGVTQTPKHLITATGQRVTLRCSPRSGDLSVYWYQQSLDQGLQFLIQYYNGEERAKGNILERFSAQQFPDLHSELNLSSLELGDSALYFCASSAIAGGTTDTQYFGPGTRLTVL.

This clone was seen once. The chain couples TRBV5-1 to TRBJ2-7, with 12 bases matching TRBD2. The V segment lost 3 bases and the J segment 4 bases; nucleotides outside the gene matches: 5. Per the germline V gene, CDR1 is SGHRS and CDR2 is YFSETQ. This CDR3 spans 15 amino acids. DNA of the CDR3: TGCGCCAGCAGCTCCTCCGGGACTAGCGGGTACGAGCAGTACTTC. Its translation is CASSSSGTSGYEQYF.

This clone was counted only a few times. The rearrangement joins TRBV14 to TRBJ2-3; D unresolved. This CDR3 is built from 15 residues. CDR1 and CDR2 from the germline V gene are SGHDN and FVKESK. Deletions cut 4 bases from V and 0 bases from J, with 11 bases between. The CDR3 bases are TGTGCCAGCAGCCTATCTACGGAGAGCACAGATACGCAGTATTTT. It specifies CASSLSTESTDTQYF.